This is a list of T cell receptor beta chains from one sample in a study of beta chain features in type 1 diabetes. Produced via immunoSEQ multiplex PCR; TCRdb's table is partial and in-frame only. Here the sample spans 900,000 or so clones, roughly a sixth being singletons. Sample: naive CD4+ T cells from blood. These TCRs come from a woman aged 18-29 years in good health. CDR3s leave out the opening cysteine and the closing phenylalanine or tryptophan. Each record gives: J gene, D gene, V gene, CDR3 protein. D genes are given only for firm matches.

TRBJ2-2 | . | TRBV18 | ASSTTTNTGELF
TRBJ2-7 | . | TRBV20-1 | SAIGGYEQY
TRBJ2-1 | . | TRBV5-1 | ASSLLPGTNNEQF
TRBJ2-7 | . | TRBV20-1 | SARDLSEQY
TRBJ2-7 | . | TRBV5-4 | ASSLAASEQY
TRBJ1-1 | . | TRBV10-3 | AISASGFEAF
TRBJ1-2 | . | TRBV7-9 | ASSQGKDYGYT
TRBJ2-3 | . | TRBV4-2 | ASSQVTDTQY
TRBJ2-1 | TRBD1 | TRBV11-1 | ASTPGAGGLSEQF
TRBJ2-3 | TRBD2 | TRBV4-3 | ASSQDLGRRTDTQY
TRBJ2-5 | . | TRBV13 | ASSLSVTYQETQY
TRBJ2-5 | . | TRBV29-1 | SVERDRRGETQY
TRBJ2-1 | TRBD2 | TRBV7-3 | ASSLFPASGTSYNEQF
TRBJ2-7 | . | TRBV6-5 | ASSYGGAEEEQY
TRBJ1-2 | . | TRBV2 | ASSYRLYGYT
TRBJ1-3 | . | TRBV7-9 | ASSARSGNTIY
TRBJ2-1 | . | TRBV7-2 | ASSLFGGPYNEQF
TRBJ2-1 | . | TRBV28 | ASSSYRDNEQF